These T cell receptor beta chains were read from a single sample in a study of beta chain features in type 1 diabetes. Libraries were prepared by immunoSEQ multiplex PCR; TCRdb keeps only in-frame clonotypes and omits some of them. The table has 150,000 to 200,000 clones, approximately 9% seen once; the top ten hold 0.45% to 0.6%. Sequencing was carried out using central memory CD4+ T cells from blood. These receptor sequences come from a woman aged 18-29 years with type 1 diabetes. Both conserved end residues are part of each CDR3. The D gene is left open where the match is weak. Expanded clones are given a class, and other clones once, few, many or no size at all.

cdr3_nt: TGCAGCGTTGACCCGGGGGTGGGAAACATTCAGTACTTC
cdr3_aa: CSVDPGVGNIQYF
clone_size: .
v_call: TRBV29-1
j_call: TRBJ2-4
d_call: .
cdr3_length: 13

cdr3_nt: TGTGCCAGCAGCTCCCGAAGTAGCGGGGGGGCGGAGACCCAGTACTTC
cdr3_aa: CASSSRSSGGAETQYF
clone_size: .
v_call: TRBV7-2
j_call: TRBJ2-5
d_call: TRBD2
cdr3_length: 16

cdr3_nt: TGCAGCGTTCCTGGGCTAGGGGCCAACGTCCTGACTTTC
cdr3_aa: CSVPGLGANVLTF
clone_size: many
v_call: TRBV29-1
j_call: TRBJ2-6
d_call: .
cdr3_length: 13

cdr3_nt: TGCGCCAGCAGCTTGGGAACTTCTAACTACGAGCAGTACTTC
cdr3_aa: CASSLGTSNYEQYF
clone_size: few
v_call: TRBV5-1
j_call: TRBJ2-7
d_call: .
cdr3_length: 14

cdr3_nt: TGCGCCAGCAGCCCGACTGACAGGGGGCTTTCTTCTGGGGCCAACGTCCTGACTTTC
cdr3_aa: CASSPTDRGLSSGANVLTF
clone_size: few
v_call: TRBV5-1
j_call: TRBJ2-6
d_call: TRBD1
cdr3_length: 19

cdr3_nt: TGTGCCAGCAGGAACCCGGGACTAGCTTTGACCGGGGAGCTGTTTTTT
cdr3_aa: CASRNPGLALTGELFF
clone_size: .
v_call: TRBV28
j_call: TRBJ2-2
d_call: TRBD2
cdr3_length: 16

cdr3_nt: TGCAGCGTTGAAGATTCCCTAGGGGTTAACTATGGCTACACCTTC
cdr3_aa: CSVEDSLGVNYGYTF
clone_size: few
v_call: TRBV29-1
j_call: TRBJ1-2
d_call: .
cdr3_length: 15

cdr3_nt: TGTGCCAGCAGCCGTAGCGGGGGTTCCTACAATGAGCAGTTCTTC
cdr3_aa: CASSRSGGSYNEQFF
clone_size: .
v_call: TRBV7-2
j_call: TRBJ2-1
d_call: TRBD2
cdr3_length: 15

cdr3_nt: TGTGCCAGCAGCCCCCGGGGGGGGCGCTTCTACGAGCAGTACTTC
cdr3_aa: CASSPRGGRFYEQYF
clone_size: many
v_call: TRBV7-2
j_call: TRBJ2-7
d_call: TRBD2
cdr3_length: 15

cdr3_nt: TGTGCCAGCAGTGAAGTAATGGGAGTAGCCGAGCAGTACTTC
cdr3_aa: CASSEVMGVAEQYF
clone_size: .
v_call: TRBV6-1
j_call: TRBJ2-7
d_call: .
cdr3_length: 14

cdr3_nt: TGCGCCAGCAGCTCAAATGTCGGACAGGGGGAAGGCTACACCTTC
cdr3_aa: CASSSNVGQGEGYTF
clone_size: few
v_call: TRBV5-1
j_call: TRBJ1-2
d_call: TRBD1
cdr3_length: 15

cdr3_nt: TGTGCCAGTAGTATGCAGGGCACAGATACGCAGTATTTT
cdr3_aa: CASSMQGTDTQYF
clone_size: .
v_call: TRBV19
j_call: TRBJ2-3
d_call: .
cdr3_length: 13

cdr3_nt: TGTGCCAGCAGCATCGGACAGGGGGGCGAGCAGTACTTC
cdr3_aa: CASSIGQGGEQYF
clone_size: few
v_call: TRBV5-6
j_call: TRBJ2-7
d_call: TRBD1
cdr3_length: 13

cdr3_nt: TGCGCCAGCAGCTTGGGGAGGGTAGGAACTAGCGGGACGAAAGACAATGAGCAGTTCTTC
cdr3_aa: CASSLGRVGTSGTKDNEQFF
clone_size: .
v_call: TRBV5-1
j_call: TRBJ2-1
d_call: TRBD2
cdr3_length: 20

cdr3_nt: TGTGCCAGCAGTAGCAGGTCGGATCAGCCCCAGCATTTT
cdr3_aa: CASSSRSDQPQHF
clone_size: .
v_call: TRBV6-5
j_call: TRBJ1-5
d_call: .
cdr3_length: 13

cdr3_nt: TGTGCCAGCAGATTAAGCCGCAGCGGGGATGAAAAACTGTTTTTT
cdr3_aa: CASRLSRSGDEKLFF
clone_size: .
v_call: TRBV7-2
j_call: TRBJ1-4
d_call: .
cdr3_length: 15

cdr3_nt: TGCGCCAGCAGCTTTGGGGACAACAGCAATCAGCCCCAGCATTTT
cdr3_aa: CASSFGDNSNQPQHF
clone_size: .
v_call: TRBV5-1
j_call: TRBJ1-5
d_call: .
cdr3_length: 15

cdr3_nt: TGTGCCAGCAGCCGATCGGGCACCGGGGAGCTGTTTTTT
cdr3_aa: CASSRSGTGELFF
clone_size: few
v_call: TRBV7-2
j_call: TRBJ2-2
d_call: .
cdr3_length: 13

cdr3_nt: TGTGCCAGCTCCCGGGACAGACACAATCAGCCCCAGCATTTT
cdr3_aa: CASSRDRHNQPQHF
clone_size: .
v_call: TRBV18
j_call: TRBJ1-5
d_call: TRBD1
cdr3_length: 14

cdr3_nt: TGTGCCAGCAGCCGCTCAGGGGGCTATGGCTACACCTTC
cdr3_aa: CASSRSGGYGYTF
clone_size: few
v_call: TRBV14
j_call: TRBJ1-2
d_call: TRBD1
cdr3_length: 13

cdr3_nt: TGTGCCAGCAGGCCGCTAGCGGGAGGTCGCGAGCAGTACTTC
cdr3_aa: CASRPLAGGREQYF
clone_size: few
v_call: TRBV7-2
j_call: TRBJ2-7
d_call: TRBD2
cdr3_length: 14

cdr3_nt: TGTGCCAGCAGTGCCCAGGGAGGGGGCTATGGCTACACCTTC
cdr3_aa: CASSAQGGGYGYTF
clone_size: .
v_call: TRBV25-1
j_call: TRBJ1-2
d_call: .
cdr3_length: 14

cdr3_nt: TGCAGCGTTATAGAAATCTCTGGAAACACCATATATTTT
cdr3_aa: CSVIEISGNTIYF
clone_size: few
v_call: TRBV29-1
j_call: TRBJ1-3
d_call: .
cdr3_length: 13

cdr3_nt: TGTGCCAGCAGCCCGGGTTGGACTAATGAAAAACTGTTTTTT
cdr3_aa: CASSPGWTNEKLFF
clone_size: many
v_call: TRBV7-9
j_call: TRBJ1-4
d_call: .
cdr3_length: 14

cdr3_nt: TGTGCCAGTAGTACTTCGGGAGGATGGGAGCAGTTCTTC
cdr3_aa: CASSTSGGWEQFF
clone_size: few
v_call: TRBV19
j_call: TRBJ2-1
d_call: TRBD2
cdr3_length: 13

cdr3_nt: TGTGCCTGGACCCTAGCGGGAGAAACAGATACGCAGTATTTT
cdr3_aa: CAWTLAGETDTQYF
clone_size: few
v_call: TRBV30
j_call: TRBJ2-3
d_call: TRBD2
cdr3_length: 14

cdr3_nt: TGTGCCAGCAGCCCAGGGGTGGCCGGGGCCAACGTCCTGACTTTC
cdr3_aa: CASSPGVAGANVLTF
clone_size: many
v_call: TRBV28
j_call: TRBJ2-6
d_call: .
cdr3_length: 15

cdr3_nt: TGTGCCAGCAGTACGGGAGGTGCCGGGGAGCTGTTTTTT
cdr3_aa: CASSTGGAGELFF
clone_size: few
v_call: TRBV2
j_call: TRBJ2-2
d_call: TRBD2
cdr3_length: 13

cdr3_nt: TGTGCCAGCAGCTTCGGGAGGGACTCCTACGAGCAGTACTTC
cdr3_aa: CASSFGRDSYEQYF
clone_size: many
v_call: TRBV7-9
j_call: TRBJ2-7
d_call: TRBD2
cdr3_length: 14

cdr3_nt: TGTGCCAGTAGTACACCCCAGGGTGGCGAGACCCAGTACTTC
cdr3_aa: CASSTPQGGETQYF
clone_size: .
v_call: TRBV19
j_call: TRBJ2-5
d_call: .
cdr3_length: 14

cdr3_nt: TGCGCCAGCAGCCAAGTGGGGCTCGGCTATGGCTACACCTTC
cdr3_aa: CASSQVGLGYGYTF
clone_size: few
v_call: TRBV7-2
j_call: TRBJ1-2
d_call: .
cdr3_length: 14

cdr3_nt: TGTGCCAGCAGCCCTGGGACTAGCGCCTACAATGAGCAGTTCTTC
cdr3_aa: CASSPGTSAYNEQFF
clone_size: .
v_call: TRBV7-9
j_call: TRBJ2-1
d_call: TRBD2
cdr3_length: 15

cdr3_nt: TGTGCCAGCAGCCGGGCGGGGGGGAGATATGGCTACACCTTC
cdr3_aa: CASSRAGGRYGYTF
clone_size: .
v_call: TRBV14
j_call: TRBJ1-2
d_call: .
cdr3_length: 14

cdr3_nt: TGCGCCAGCAGCCAAGATTTGATGGAGATAGGCAATACGCAGTATTTT
cdr3_aa: CASSQDLMEIGNTQYF
clone_size: few
v_call: TRBV4-3
j_call: TRBJ2-3
d_call: .
cdr3_length: 16

cdr3_nt: TGTGCCATCAGACGGACAGGCCCGGAGGAGACCCAGTACTTC
cdr3_aa: CAIRRTGPEETQYF
clone_size: .
v_call: TRBV10-3
j_call: TRBJ2-5
d_call: TRBD1
cdr3_length: 14

cdr3_nt: TGTGCCAGCAGTGAAGTCAGGGAAGGGCCTATGCATTTT
cdr3_aa: CASSEVREGPMHF
clone_size: few
v_call: TRBV2
j_call: TRBJ1-5
d_call: .
cdr3_length: 13

cdr3_nt: TGTGCCAGCAGCTTAGGACTAGCGGGAGGGGGTATCAGGGAGACCCAGTACTTC
cdr3_aa: CASSLGLAGGGIRETQYF
clone_size: .
v_call: TRBV7-2
j_call: TRBJ2-5
d_call: TRBD2
cdr3_length: 18

cdr3_nt: TGTGCCAGCAGTGCACAGGGCTATCAGCCCCAGCATTTT
cdr3_aa: CASSAQGYQPQHF
clone_size: .
v_call: TRBV28
j_call: TRBJ1-5
d_call: .
cdr3_length: 13

cdr3_nt: TGTGCCAGCAGACCCCAGGTTAGGGATACGCAGTATTTT
cdr3_aa: CASRPQVRDTQYF
clone_size: .
v_call: TRBV2
j_call: TRBJ2-3
d_call: .
cdr3_length: 13

cdr3_nt: TGTGCCAGCGACAGCGCGGGGGGCCCGAACACCGGGGAGCTGTTTTTT
cdr3_aa: CASDSAGGPNTGELFF
clone_size: few
v_call: TRBV6-6
j_call: TRBJ2-2
d_call: TRBD2
cdr3_length: 16

cdr3_nt: TGTGCCAGCAGCTTCTCAGACACTGAAGCTTTCTTT
cdr3_aa: CASSFSDTEAFF
clone_size: .
v_call: TRBV7-9
j_call: TRBJ1-1
d_call: .
cdr3_length: 12

cdr3_nt: TGTGCCAGCAGCGGATCGACAGGGGACTCCTACAATGAGCAGTTCTTC
cdr3_aa: CASSGSTGDSYNEQFF
clone_size: few
v_call: TRBV5-6
j_call: TRBJ2-1
d_call: TRBD1
cdr3_length: 16